This T cell receptor (beta chain) is drawn from a study of cytotoxic CD8 clonotypes in ibrutinib-treated CLL. The CDR3 loop spans 16 amino acids. V lost 6 bases and J 7 bases, leaving 24 bases between the germline ends. Germline V lookup: CDR1 MDHEN, CDR2 SYDVKM. On this clone itself: Antigen specificity is unknown.

Data came from immunoSEQ multiplex PCR; TCRdb stores just in-frame clones and leaves some out. The data show some 200,000 clones, 75% to 80% seen once. The study's findings and limits: The clonality went up when patients responded to ibrutinib and dropped back toward baseline at progression.

V gene TRBV28 combines with J gene TRBJ1-2; D might be TRBD1 (6 bases). This clonotype was obtained from a human donor with chronic lymphocytic leukemia. The sample in question was PBMCs, obtained after 12 months of ibrutinib treatment. The CDR3 DNA is TGTGCCAGCAGGATTCGGAGGGGGGTAGGGCTCAGTGGCTACACCTTC. It specifies CASRIRRGVGLSGYTF.